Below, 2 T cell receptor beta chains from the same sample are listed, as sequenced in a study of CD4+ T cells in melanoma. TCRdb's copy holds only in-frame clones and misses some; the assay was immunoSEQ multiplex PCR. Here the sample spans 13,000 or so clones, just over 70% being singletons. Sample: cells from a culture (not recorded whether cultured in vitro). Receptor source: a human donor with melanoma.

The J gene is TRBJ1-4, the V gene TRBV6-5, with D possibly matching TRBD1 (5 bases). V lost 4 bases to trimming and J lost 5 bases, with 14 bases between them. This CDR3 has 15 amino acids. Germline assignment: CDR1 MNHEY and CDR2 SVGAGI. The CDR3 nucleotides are TGTGCCAGCAGTTCCCGGGACGGACTAAATGAAAAACTGTTTTTT. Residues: CASSSRDGLNEKLFF.

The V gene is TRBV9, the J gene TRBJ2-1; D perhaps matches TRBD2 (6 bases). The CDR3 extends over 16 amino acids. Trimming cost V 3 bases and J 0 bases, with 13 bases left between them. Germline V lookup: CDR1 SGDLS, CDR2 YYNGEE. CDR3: CASSGPLASSYNEQFF. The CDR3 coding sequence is TGTGCCAGCAGCGGCCCCCTAGCGAGCTCCTACAATGAGCAGTTCTTC.